The clone carrying this T cell receptor (beta chain) was counted ten times or more. As yet, its antigen is unknown. The data originate from a study of CD8 T cells in ankylosing spondylitis. Germline CDR1 and CDR2: SNHLY and FYNNEI. This CDR3 region has 13 residues. The V gene lost 7 bases and the J gene lost 6 bases, with 12 bases spanning the gap. General study points: Significant enrichment of disease-linked clones was reported in matched ankylosing spondylitis synovial fluid. Disease-linked clones bore a CD8+ phenotype and were relatively rare in peripheral blood. A motif in TCR beta, a set of roughly eight highly homologous variants, appeared characteristic of ankylosing spondylitis blood.

MiXCR was run by TCRdb on the 5' RACE reads, yielding one entry per CDR3 protein. The table shows roughly 150,000 distinct CDR3 sequences, with approximately 32% occurring only once. Sequencing was done on a sample of synovial fluid, either unsorted or a sorted T cell fraction (not recorded which). This TCR derives from a male donor with ankylosing spondylitis. The rearrangement links TRBV2 to TRBJ1-4; D remains ambiguous. In DNA, the CDR3 is TGTGCCAGCATAGTCCAGGAAGATGAAAAACTGTTTTTT. Residues: CASIVQEDEKLFF.